The TCR beta chain under discussion was sequenced for a study of HIV-infected children after antiretroviral therapy interruption. Study at large: Four children interrupted treatment; four stayed on continuous treatment.

This clonotype was seen repeatedly, ten times or more. Its antigen is currently unknown. Unique molecular identifiers were included in an RNA-based 3' RACE TCR library. MiXCR was run by TCRdb on the 3' RACE reads, yielding one entry per CDR3 protein. The repertoire holds 35,000 to 50,000 distinct CDR3 sequences, with just over 6.5% as singletons. Trimming took off 4 bases at V and 1 base at J, with 15 bases between the two ends. Germline CDR1 is SGHNT and CDR2 is YYREEE (reference sequence). This CDR3 region has 16 residues. Treatment noted: PENTA 11 planned treatment interruption arm or continuous ART arm. Whole-study findings and limits: After treatment interruption started, naive CD4+ CDR3 overlap across time points dropped.

The sample here was CD45RA+ CD4+ T cells from PBMCs, pooled from several time points, taken from a donor given antiretroviral therapy, either interrupted or continuous. Subset noted: naive CD4+ CD45RA+ CD45RO- T cells. This sequence joins TRBV5-4 and TRBJ1-3; D not certain. This receptor was taken from a pool of human donors with HIV. Here the CDR3 reads CASSPAGGRSGNTIYF. The CDR3 coding sequence is TGTGCCAGCAGCCCAGCGGGAGGAAGATCTGGAAACACCATATATTTT. Filled out from reference TRBV5-4 and TRBJ1-3, the complete variable domain reads ETGVTQSPTHLIKTRGQQVTLRCSSQSGHNTVSWYQQALGQGPQFIFQYYREEENGRGNFPPRFSGLQFPNYSSELNVNALELDDSALYLCASSPAGGRSGNTIYFGEGSWLTVV.